The 21 T cell receptor beta chains reported below all come from one sample, sequenced in a study of vaccination effects on CD4 cells after COVID-19. The assay was immunoSEQ multiplex PCR, and TCRdb's table has in-frame clones only and misses some. Of tens of thousands of clones in the sample, 80% were seen once. No antigen is known for these receptors. Viral peptide pools were used in the ViraFEST assay to expand antigen-specific CD4+ T cells, and sequencing came afterward. Cells that had been cultured for roughly 9 days were the source of isolated CD4+ T cells. Here the sequenced sample was CD4+ T cells from PBMCs cultured with HCoV-229E spike peptides, taken before COVID-19 vaccination. The receptors stem from a human donor who received a COVID-19 vaccine.

This clone was picked up a small number of times. The chain combines TRBV28 with TRBJ2-7, with a weak D call TRBD2 (6 bases). There are 13 residues in the CDR3. Between the trimmed V and J ends, which lost 3 bases and 6 bases, there was a span of 12 bases. Looked up from germline, CDR1 is MDHEN and CDR2 is SYDVKM. For the CDR3, the DNA is TGTGCCAGCAGTTTTCAGGGTAGCGGCGAGCAGTACGTC. Its protein is CASSFQGSGEQYV.

This clone was detected only once. V usage is TRBV27 and J usage is TRBJ2-3; D is tentatively TRBD1 or TRBD2 (6 bases each). CDR1 and CDR2 (germline): MNHEY, SMNVEV (reference sequence). The CDR3 contains 15 residues. The germline V and J ends were trimmed by 10 bases and 0 bases, with 17 bases remaining between them. As DNA, the CDR3 is TGTGCCACACCTTGGGGGGCTCCTAGCACAGATACGCAGTATTTT. This translates into CATPWGAPSTDTQYF.

J is TRBJ1-4 and V is TRBV6-4; D is uncertain. Germline V gene lookup returns CDR1 MRHNA and CDR2 SNTAGT. V lost 4 bases, J lost 6 bases, and 15 bases lay in between. The CDR3 consists of 15 residues. The CDR3 DNA follows: TGTGCCAGCAGTGGTAGTCTCGAGACCCATGAAAAACTGTTTTTT. It yields the protein CASSGSLETHEKLFF.

The rearrangement joins TRBV12-3 or TRBV12-4 to TRBJ1-2; D uncertain. Trimming removed 10 bases from V and 8 bases from J, with 11 bases in between. The CDR3 is 10 residues long. CDR3 loop: CATLLRGYTF. CDR3 sequence (DNA): TGTGCCACCCTCCTGAGGGGCTACACCTTC.

This clone was recorded once. The chain joins TRBV7-8 to TRBJ2-5; TRBD2 matches 7 bases. This CDR3 region has 14 residues. The V gene's germline CDR1 is SGHVS and CDR2 FQNEAQ. After removal of 6 bases from V and 2 bases from J, the junction contained 6 bases not matched to a gene. CDR3 sequence: CASRNWGGQETQYF. In nucleotides, the CDR3 is TGTGCCAGCAGAAATTGGGGGGGTCAAGAGACCCAGTACTTC.

The table lists this clone with a count of one. CDR3 nucleotides: TGCGCCAGCAGCCCGAGTATGAACACTGAAGCTTTCTTT. Protein: CASSPSMNTEAFF. The V gene is TRBV10-1, the J gene TRBJ1-1; unclear D gene. V was pared by 6 bases and J by 0 bases, with 8 bases between. Germline CDR1 is WNHNN and CDR2 is SYGVQD (reference sequence). The CDR3 runs 13 residues.

The chain carries TRBV5-8 and TRBJ1-1, with 9 nucleotides matching TRBD1. The germline CDR1 and CDR2 sequences are SGHTS and YDEGEE. V shed 7 bases, J shed 1 base, and the junction held 8 bases outside the gene matches. The CDR3 length is 15 residues. The DNA for the CDR3 is TGTGCCAGCCCCCAACGGGACAGGGAGAACACTGAAGCTTTCTTT. Translating gives CASPQRDRENTEAFF.

The chain recombines TRBV12-5 with TRBJ2-5; D possibly corresponds to TRBD2 (5 bases). The V gene lost 1 base and the J gene lost 0 bases, with 6 bases spanning the gap. The CDR3 spans 14 residues. Germline V gives CDR1 LGHNT, CDR2 FRNRAP. The CDR3 DNA reads as TGTGCTAGTGGTTTGGGAGGGAACCAAGAGACCCAGTACTTC. Protein sequence: CASGLGGNQETQYF.

The genes are TRBV7-8 and TRBJ2-3, with D maybe TRBD2 (5 bases). Germline V gives CDR1 SGHVS, CDR2 FQNEAQ. V lost 5 bases to trimming and J lost 4 bases, with 13 bases between them. The CDR3 has 14 residues. The CDR3 sequence: CASSALVGADTQYF. CDR3 in DNA: TGTGCCAGCAGCGCCCTAGTCGGGGCAGATACGCAGTATTTT.

J is TRBJ2-1 and V is TRBV9, with 11 positions matching TRBD2. J gave up 3 bases and V 3 bases, and 5 bases lay outside the gene matches. The CDR3 runs 16 residues. The V gene's germline CDR1 is SGDLS and CDR2 YYNGEE. Written as DNA, the CDR3 is TGTGCCAGCAGCGCCCTAGCGGGGGGAAACTACAATGAGCAGTTCTTC. Its protein is CASSALAGGNYNEQFF.

The chain recombines TRBV28 with TRBJ2-6; D is perhaps TRBD1 (5 bases). This CDR3 contains 16 residues. Germline V gene data show CDR1 as MDHEN and CDR2 as SYDVKM. V lost 5 bases, J lost 1 base, and 12 bases lay in between. This chain's CDR3 is CASSLVGASGANVLTF. In DNA, the CDR3 is TGTGCCAGCAGTCTCGTTGGGGCGTCTGGGGCCAACGTCCTGACTTTC.

J is TRBJ2-5 and V is TRBV10-3; D call uncertain. The CDR3 spans 11 residues. Trimming removed 3 bases from V and 9 bases from J, with 8 bases in between. Germline CDR1 is ENHRY and CDR2 is SYGVKD. CDR3 bases: TGTGCCATCAGTGAAGGTTCTGCCCAGTACTTC. It codes for CAISEGSAQYF.

This clone occurred a few times. CDR3 sequence: CASSYSPRNSPLHF. Written as DNA, the CDR3 is TGTGCCAGCAGTTACTCCCCGAGGAATTCACCCCTCCACTTT. The chain links TRBV6-6 to TRBJ1-6, with D unresolved. CDR3 size: 14 residues. Trimming stripped 0 bases from V and 7 bases from J, with 7 bases between. Germline CDR1 reads MNHNY; CDR2 reads SVGAGI (reference sequence).

The rearrangement joins TRBV4-1 to TRBJ1-4; D is unclear. This CDR3 is built from 18 residues. V was trimmed by 0 bases and J by 0 bases, leaving 14 bases between them. The germline gives CDR1 MGHRA, CDR2 YSYEKL. CDR3 sequence: CASSQDRVRAATNEKLFF. The CDR3 DNA reads as TGCGCCAGCAGCCAAGATCGGGTTCGCGCAGCAACTAATGAAAAACTGTTTTTT.

The chain joins TRBV24-1 to TRBJ1-1; D is uncertain. From germline, CDR1 is KGHDR and CDR2 SFDVKD. This CDR3 comprises 15 residues. V lost 0 bases to trimming and J lost 0 bases, with 7 bases between them. The CDR3 loop reads CATSDLRHLNTEAFF. The CDR3 region has the DNA TGTGCCACCAGTGATTTGCGTCATCTGAACACTGAAGCTTTCTTT.

The chain has TRBV18 and TRBJ1-6, with no clear D. CDR3 size: 15 residues. CDR1 is KGHSH and CDR2 is LQKENI in the germline V gene. V was pared by 6 bases and J by 7 bases, with 16 bases between. In DNA, the CDR3 is TGTGCCAGCTCCCGGGGAGGGTTGGCCAATTCACCCCTCCACTTT. Its translation: CASSRGGLANSPLHF.

The J gene is TRBJ2-3, the V gene TRBV18; D might be TRBD2 (6 bases). CDR3 size: 14 residues. The germline V gene has CDR1 KGHSH and CDR2 LQKENI. Trimming left V 1 base short and J 1 base short, with 6 bases between. The CDR3 loop is CASSPRGGTDTQYF. CDR3 coding DNA: TGTGCCAGCTCACCACGCGGGGGCACAGATACGCAGTATTTT.

This rearrangement joins TRBV24-1 to TRBJ2-1, with 10 bases identical to TRBD2. CDR1 is KGHDR, CDR2 SFDVKD, per germline. V was clipped by 4 bases and J by 2 bases; unmatched bases: 7. CDR3 size: 17 residues. The CDR3 spells CATSDLAGGPTYNEQFF. The CDR3 nucleotides are TGTGCCACCAGTGACTTAGCGGGGGGTCCTACCTACAATGAGCAGTTCTTC.

This clone was detected a few times. V gene TRBV11-2 combines with J gene TRBJ1-1; D is undetermined. Trimming removed 0 bases at V and 9 bases at J, with 11 bases between. CDR3 length: 13 residues. The germline CDR1 and CDR2 sequences are SGHAT and FQNNGV. The CDR3 region has the DNA TGTGCCAGCAGCTTAGAGTCCTTGACACAAGCTTTCTTT. Its translation is CASSLESLTQAFF.

V and J are TRBV7-9 and TRBJ2-5, with no clear D. Germline V gene lookup returns CDR1 SEHNR and CDR2 FQNEAQ (reference sequence). The CDR3 length is 15 residues. V lost 1 base and J lost 2, with 11 bases in between. CDR3 loop: CASSLGLGDQETQYF. DNA of the CDR3: TGTGCCAGCAGCTTAGGTCTTGGGGATCAAGAGACCCAGTACTTC. Full variable domain (remainder filled in from reference TRBV7-9 and TRBJ2-5): DTGVSQNPRHKITKRGQNVTFRCDPISEHNRLYWYRQTLGQGPEFLTYFQNEAQLEKSRLLSDRFSAERPKGSFSTLEIQRTEQGDSAMYLCASSLGLGDQETQYFGPGTRLLVL.

The chain recombines TRBV2 with TRBJ1-1, with D possibly TRBD1 on 5 matching bases. Germline V lookup: CDR1 SNHLY, CDR2 FYNNEI. V gave up 6 bases and J gave up 3 bases, with 17 bases separating them. CDR3 length: 15 residues. The CDR3 region is CASRRDGGMDTEAFF. Here the CDR3 DNA reads TGTGCCAGCAGGCGGGATGGGGGAATGGACACTGAAGCTTTCTTT.